The 32 T cell receptor beta chains in this list originate from one sample, sequenced in a study of T cell repertoires and Cas9 in healthy adults. Produced via immunoSEQ multiplex PCR; TCRdb's table is partial and in-frame only. This table holds tens of thousands of clones, about 89% found once. Source material: CD4+ effector T cells (CD127+, CD25-, CD137-, CD154-) from PBMCs; culture status not recorded. Every receptor here comes from a human donor in good health.

This sequence joins TRBV5-1 and TRBJ2-5, with 11 bases lining up with TRBD2. The J segment lost 4 bases and the V segment lost 0 bases, leaving 2 bases of the junction unmatched. CDR3 length: 15 amino acids. The germline CDR1 and CDR2 sequences are SGHRS and YFSETQ. CDR3 nucleotide sequence: TGCGCCAGCAGCTTGGGACTAGCGGGGAGAGAGACCCAGTACTTC. Translating gives CASSLGLAGRETQYF.

The DNA of the CDR3 is TGTGCCAGCCTAGCGGGAGGAGGTTCCTACAATGAGCAGTTCTTC. Amino acid sequence: CASLAGGGSYNEQFF. The chain recombines TRBV7-9 with TRBJ2-1, with TRBD2 matching over 11 bases. J lost 1 base, V lost 8 bases, and 4 bases had no gene match. Germline V gene lookup returns CDR1 SEHNR and CDR2 FQNEAQ (reference sequence). The CDR3 loop spans 15 amino acids.

The chain recombines TRBV11-1 with TRBJ2-3; TRBD1 matches 9 bases. This CDR3 has 15 residues. The V and J ends lost 2 bases and 4 bases, in that order; junction bases with no gene match: 4. The germline V gene has CDR1 SGHAT and CDR2 FQDESV (reference sequence). The CDR3: CASSLRRQGADTQYF. The CDR3 DNA reads TGTGCCAGCAGCTTAAGGAGACAGGGGGCAGATACGCAGTATTTT.

This clone was seen once. The chain couples TRBV19 to TRBJ1-2; 10 bases line up with TRBD1. This CDR3 is built from 13 residues. Germline V CDR1 and CDR2: LNHDA, SQIVND (reference sequence). The trim removed 7 bases at V and 5 bases at J, leaving 4 bases unmatched. The DNA for the CDR3 is TGTGCCAGTACCGGGACAGGGGTATATGGCTACACCTTC. Encoded protein: CASTGTGVYGYTF.

DNA for the CDR3: TGTGCCAGCAGTGAATTGGGCCGGAACACTGAAGCTTTCTTT. It translates to CASSELGRNTEAFF. The chain recombines TRBV2 with TRBJ1-1; no reliable D call. The V end lost 2 bases, the J end lost 1 base, and 8 bases lay between the germline ends. The length of the CDR3 is 14 residues. Per germline, CDR1 SNHLY and CDR2 FYNNEI.

V gene TRBV2 combines with J gene TRBJ1-5; no clear D gene. The CDR3 runs 15 residues. Trimming took 6 bases from V and 3 from J, leaving 15 bases between them. Germline CDR1 is SNHLY and CDR2 is FYNNEI. CDR3 sequence: CASSANVVHNQPQHF. The CDR3 DNA reads as TGTGCCAGCAGCGCCAATGTGGTTCACAATCAGCCCCAGCATTTT.

The chain joins TRBV28 to TRBJ1-2; TRBD1 is a possible D gene (6 bases). CDR3 length equals 13 residues. Trimming removed 5 bases at V and 2 bases at J, with 9 bases between. Per the germline V gene, CDR1 is MDHEN and CDR2 is SYDVKM. The CDR3 DNA reads TGTGCCAGCAGTCCGACAGGAAACTATGGCTACACCTTC. It codes for CASSPTGNYGYTF.

This rearrangement joins TRBV19 to TRBJ2-2; 7 nucleotides line up with TRBD1. Germline CDR1 LNHDA, CDR2 SQIVND (reference sequence). The CDR3 runs to 14 residues. V dropped 7 bases and J dropped 0; count of bases not matched to a gene: 2. CDR3 DNA sequence: TGTGCCAGTATCGGGACAGCGAACACCGGGGAGCTGTTTTTT. This sequence encodes CASIGTANTGELFF.

The chain combines TRBV29-1 with TRBJ2-7, with a tentative D call TRBD1 (7 bases). Germline CDR1 SQVTM, CDR2 ANQGSEA. With 6 bases removed from V and 6 bases from J, the gap between germline ends came to 21 bases. The length of the CDR3 is 14 residues. CDR3 sequence: CSVLVGQGGFEQYF. The DNA of the CDR3 is TGCAGCGTCTTGGTGGGTCAGGGGGGATTCGAGCAGTACTTC.

This clone was recorded only once. The rearrangement joins TRBV19 to TRBJ2-5; D is unresolved. The length of the CDR3 is 14 residues. Trimming left V 9 bases short and J 5 bases short, with 19 bases between. The germline V gene has CDR1 LNHDA and CDR2 SQIVND (reference sequence). The CDR3 region is CASAPDGSWETQYF. The CDR3 nucleotides read TGTGCCAGCGCTCCGGACGGGTCCTGGGAGACCCAGTACTTC.

The chain has TRBV18 and TRBJ2-6; D is possibly TRBD1 (6 bases). The V end was cut by 6 bases, the J end by 0 bases, with 15 bases between. Per germline, CDR1 KGHSH and CDR2 LQKENI. The CDR3 has 17 amino acids. The CDR3 loop is CASSLGQFDSGANVLTF. CDR3 bases: TGTGCCAGCTCTTTAGGACAGTTTGACTCTGGGGCCAACGTCCTGACTTTC. Supplemented by reference TRBV18 and TRBJ2-6, the full variable domain reads NAGVMQNPRHLVRRRGQEARLRCSPMKGHSHVYWYRQLPEEGLKFMVYLQKENIIDESGMPKERFSAEFPKEGPSILRIQQVVRGDSAAYFCASSLGQFDSGANVLTFGAGSRLTVL.

The chain couples TRBV28 to TRBJ2-3; tentatively, D is TRBD1 or TRBD2 (6 bases each). The CDR3 covers 14 residues. From germline, CDR1 is MDHEN and CDR2 SYDVKM. Deletions cut 2 bases from V and 4 bases from J, with 10 bases between. The CDR3 nucleotides read TGTGCCAGCAGTTTAACGGGGGCTCCAGATACGCAGTATTTT. Amino acid sequence: CASSLTGAPDTQYF.

The V and J genes are TRBV10-1 and TRBJ2-7, with 9 nucleotides matching TRBD1. V dropped 6 bases and J dropped 1; count of bases not matched to a gene: 7. The germline V gene has CDR1 WNHNN and CDR2 SYGVQD (reference sequence). The CDR3 spans 15 residues. The CDR3 sequence is CASSPGTGMSYEQYF. In nucleotides, the CDR3 is TGCGCCAGCAGCCCCGGGACAGGGATGTCCTACGAGCAGTACTTC.

This clone was counted a single time. The V gene is TRBV30, the J gene TRBJ2-3; D is unclear. The V and J ends lost 2 bases and 0 bases respectively, with 12 bases between them. The CDR3 runs 15 residues. The V gene's germline CDR1 is GTSNPN and CDR2 SVGIG (reference sequence). This chain's CDR3 is CAWSKGRTSTDTQYF. CDR3 bases: TGTGCCTGGAGTAAAGGACGGACGAGCACAGATACGCAGTATTTT.

This chain joins TRBV19 and TRBJ1-1, with a possible D match to TRBD1 (6 bases). The V gene's germline CDR1 is LNHDA and CDR2 SQIVND (reference sequence). CDR3 length: 11 amino acids. V was pared by 7 bases and J by 7 bases, with 10 bases between. This CDR3 is CASIQTGEAFF. In DNA form, the CDR3 reads TGTGCCAGTATTCAGACAGGTGAAGCTTTCTTT.

This sequence joins TRBV6-5 and TRBJ2-5; D gene uncertain. The CDR3 spans 11 residues. V was trimmed by 5 bases and J by 4 bases, leaving 5 bases between them. The germline V gene has CDR1 MNHEY and CDR2 SVGAGI. The CDR3 coding sequence is TGTGCCAGCAGTGAACGAGAGACCCAGTACTTC. It yields the protein CASSERETQYF.

This clone was seen a single time. The chain combines TRBV4-1 with TRBJ2-4; 16 positions match TRBD2. The CDR3 spans 20 residues. Germline lookup yields CDR1 MGHRA and CDR2 YSYEKL. The V gene end was trimmed by 1 base and the J gene end by 0 bases; junction bases not matched to a gene: 6. The CDR3 reads CASSQASGLAGGLAKNIQYF. CDR3 DNA sequence: TGCGCCAGCAGCCAAGCCTCGGGACTAGCGGGAGGGCTAGCCAAAAACATTCAGTACTTC.

The rearrangement links TRBV2 to TRBJ2-1; D not resolved. V lost 11 bases, J lost 3 bases, and 11 bases lay in between. CDR1 and CDR2 from the germline V gene are SNHLY and FYNNEI. The CDR3 has 12 residues. The DNA for the CDR3 is TGTGCCGGCGTTTCGGGCTACAATGAGCAGTTCTTC. Its translation: CAGVSGYNEQFF.

The table lists this clone with a count of one. The genes are TRBV6-5 and TRBJ1-4; 7 bases are shared with TRBD1. CDR3 length equals 14 residues. Germline CDR1 reads MNHEY; CDR2 reads SVGAGI. The ends lost 6 bases at V and 5 bases at J; junction bases unmatched: 6. In DNA, the CDR3 is TGTGCCAGCAGGGAACAGGGGACAAATGAAAAACTGTTTTTT. Amino acid sequence: CASREQGTNEKLFF.

The chain couples TRBV5-1 to TRBJ2-7, with D possibly being TRBD1 (6 bases). CDR1 is SGHRS and CDR2 is YFSETQ in the germline V gene. V was cut by 2 bases and J by 2 bases, with 11 bases left in between. This CDR3 has 14 amino acids. CDR3: CASSFRTATYEQYF. The CDR3 DNA reads as TGCGCCAGCAGCTTTCGGACAGCTACCTACGAGCAGTACTTC. The variable domain in full, completed from reference TRBV5-1 and TRBJ2-7, reads KAGVTQTPRYLIKTRGQQVTLSCSPISGHRSVSWYQQTPGQGLQFLFEYFSETQRNKGNFPGRFSGRQFSNSRSEMNVSTLELGDSALYLCASSFRTATYEQYFGPGTRLTVT.

V and J are TRBV6-6 and TRBJ1-5; TRBD1 might be the D (5 bases). The CDR3 consists of 15 residues. Germline V lookup: CDR1 MNHNY, CDR2 SVGAGI (reference sequence). The V end lost 5 bases, the J end lost 3 bases, and 14 bases lay between the germline ends. The CDR3 protein is CASSTDTGSNQPQHF. CDR3 DNA: TGTGCCAGCAGTACCGATACAGGATCCAATCAGCCCCAGCATTTT.

The chain employs TRBV28 and TRBJ2-7; TRBD1 might be the D (5 bases). The germline gives CDR1 MDHEN, CDR2 SYDVKM. V lost 8 bases, J lost 2 bases, and 16 bases lay in between. The CDR3 extends over 14 amino acids. CDR3 coding DNA: TGTGCCAGCCAAGAACAGACAGAGACCTACGAGCAGTACTTC. Translation gives CASQEQTETYEQYF. The variable domain in full, with the rest retrieved from reference TRBV28 and TRBJ2-7, is DVKVTQSSRYLVKRTGEKVFLECVQDMDHENMFWYRQDPGLGLRLIYFSYDVKMKEKGDIPEGYSVSREKKERFSLILESASTNQTSMYLCASQEQTETYEQYFGPGTRLTVT.

The genes are TRBV18 and TRBJ1-5; no clear D gene. Trimming stripped 0 bases from V and 6 bases from J, with 12 bases between. The length of the CDR3 is 15 residues. The germline gives CDR1 KGHSH, CDR2 LQKENI. The CDR3 DNA reads as TGTGCCAGCTCACCACCAGGAGGCAAAAGTCAGCCCCAGCATTTT. Protein: CASSPPGGKSQPQHF.

The chain has TRBV19 and TRBJ1-2; 8 bases map to TRBD1. Per the germline V gene, CDR1 is LNHDA and CDR2 is SQIVND (reference sequence). The CDR3 contains 18 residues. The ends lost 7 bases at V and 0 bases at J; junction bases unmatched: 16. CDR3 sequence: CASTPPRGQLGANYGYTF. CDR3 nucleotides: TGTGCCAGTACCCCCCCCAGGGGGCAACTTGGTGCTAACTATGGCTACACCTTC.

The V and J genes are TRBV28 and TRBJ2-5; tentatively, D is TRBD1 (7 bases). Per the germline V gene, CDR1 is MDHEN and CDR2 is SYDVKM. The CDR3 sequence is 14 residues long. V gave up 7 bases and J gave up 4 bases, with 16 bases separating them. The CDR3 DNA reads TGTGCCAGCACTCTCCAGGGGGGATCAGAGACCCAGTACTTC. Translated, it gives CASTLQGGSETQYF.

The chain uses TRBV27 and TRBJ1-2; D unresolved. The CDR3 totals 14 residues. V was shortened by 10 bases and J by 2 bases, with 17 bases between the two germline ends. CDR1 and CDR2 (germline): MNHEY, SMNVEV (reference sequence). This CDR3 is CATLKTATNYGYTF. As DNA, the CDR3 is TGTGCCACCTTGAAAACAGCAACGAACTATGGCTACACCTTC.

The V call is TRBV29-1, the J call TRBJ2-1, with 13 bases matching TRBD2. V lost 6 bases and J lost 13; bases outside the gene matches: 9. This CDR3 has 13 amino acids. The V gene's germline CDR1 is SQVTM and CDR2 ANQGSEA. The CDR3 coding sequence is TGCAGCGTCCGTGGACTAGCGGGAGAATACCAGTTCTTC. This gives the protein CSVRGLAGEYQFF.

This clone was seen just once. This rearrangement joins TRBV18 to TRBJ2-3; possible D gene TRBD1, 5 bases. V was pared by 7 bases and J by 2 bases, with 10 bases between. Germline CDR1 reads KGHSH; CDR2 reads LQKENI. There are 13 residues in the CDR3. CDR3: CASCKGNTDTQYF. The DNA of the CDR3 is TGTGCCAGCTGCAAGGGGAACACAGATACGCAGTATTTT.

The chain links TRBV6-5 to TRBJ2-5; no firm D call. The length of the CDR3 is 13 residues. Germline V gene data show CDR1 as MNHEY and CDR2 as SVGAGI. The V end lost 7 bases, the J end lost 5 bases, and 14 bases lay between the germline ends. Written as DNA, the CDR3 is TGTGCCAGCAAGGGTTCCGGGCGGGAGACCCAGTACTTC. Amino acids: CASKGSGRETQYF.

The chain recombines TRBV25-1 with TRBJ1-4, with a possible D match to TRBD1 (5 bases). In germline, CDR1 is MGHDK, CDR2 SYGVNS. Trimming left V 2 bases short and J 7 bases short, with 14 bases between. The CDR3 has 15 residues. CDR3 in DNA: TGTGCCAGCAGTGAAGCCGGGGCGCGAGGTGAAAAACTGTTTTTT. Residues: CASSEAGARGEKLFF. The entire variable domain, with the rest obtained from reference TRBV25-1 and TRBJ1-4, is as follows: EADIYQTPRYLVIGTGKKITLECSQTMGHDKMYWYQQDPGMELHLIHYSYGVNSTEKGDLSSESTVSRIRTEHFPLTLESARPSHTSQYLCASSEAGARGEKLFFGSGTQLSVL.

V is TRBV18 and J is TRBJ2-7; 10 bases line up with TRBD1. The CDR3 covers 15 residues. Trimming cost V 2 bases and J 4 bases; bases outside gene matches: 5. The germline gives CDR1 KGHSH, CDR2 LQKENI. CDR3 in amino acids: CASSPSTGGMYEQYF. The CDR3 region has the DNA TGTGCCAGCTCACCATCGACAGGGGGCATGTACGAGCAGTACTTC.

The gene calls are TRBV11-2 and TRBJ2-2, with D hard to call. This CDR3 region has 14 residues. Germline CDR1 SGHAT, CDR2 FQNNGV. The V end lost 5 bases, the J end lost 1 base, and 8 bases lay between the germline ends. CDR3 sequence reads: CASSPLRNTGELFF. The CDR3 DNA reads TGTGCCAGCAGCCCACTACGGAACACCGGGGAGCTGTTTTTT.